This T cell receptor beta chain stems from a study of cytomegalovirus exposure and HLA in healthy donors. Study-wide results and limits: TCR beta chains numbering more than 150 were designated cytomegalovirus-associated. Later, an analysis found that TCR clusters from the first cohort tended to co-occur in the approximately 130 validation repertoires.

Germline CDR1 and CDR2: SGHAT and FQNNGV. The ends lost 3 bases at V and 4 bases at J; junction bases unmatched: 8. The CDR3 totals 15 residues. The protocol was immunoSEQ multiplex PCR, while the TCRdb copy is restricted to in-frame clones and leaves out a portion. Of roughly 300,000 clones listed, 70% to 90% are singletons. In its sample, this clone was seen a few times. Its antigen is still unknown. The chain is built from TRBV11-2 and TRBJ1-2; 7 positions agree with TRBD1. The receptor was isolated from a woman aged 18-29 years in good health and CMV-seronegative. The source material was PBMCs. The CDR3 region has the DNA TGTGCCAGCAGCTTCTCCCCACAGGGGTCCTATGGCTACACCTTC. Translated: CASSFSPQGSYGYTF.